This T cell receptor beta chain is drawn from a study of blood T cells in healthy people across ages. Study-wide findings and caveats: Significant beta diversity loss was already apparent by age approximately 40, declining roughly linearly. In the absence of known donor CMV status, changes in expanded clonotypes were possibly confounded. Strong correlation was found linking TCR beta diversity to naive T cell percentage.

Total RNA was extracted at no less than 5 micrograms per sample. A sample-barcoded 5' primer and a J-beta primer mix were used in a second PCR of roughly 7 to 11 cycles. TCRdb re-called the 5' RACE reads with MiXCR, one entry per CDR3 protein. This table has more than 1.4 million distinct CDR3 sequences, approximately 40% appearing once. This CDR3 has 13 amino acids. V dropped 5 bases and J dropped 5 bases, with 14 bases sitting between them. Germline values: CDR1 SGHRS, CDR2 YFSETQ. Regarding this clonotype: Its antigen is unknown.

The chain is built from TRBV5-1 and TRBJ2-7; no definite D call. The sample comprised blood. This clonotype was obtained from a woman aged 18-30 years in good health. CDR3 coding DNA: TGCGCCAGCAGGGCCCCGCAGACGGACGAGCAGTACTTC. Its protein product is CASRAPQTDEQYF.